The T cell receptor beta chain under discussion was sequenced for a study of coeliac disease. Assay used: immunoSEQ multiplex PCR; TCRdb lists only in-frame clones, some missing. The data show over 5,000 clones, 65% to 70% seen once. Sample: lymphocytes from the gut lamina propria. This clonotype was obtained from a man between 65 and 80 years old with active celiac disease.

This CDR3 is CASSFGTSGYNEQFF. CDR3 in DNA: TGTGCCAGCAGCTTCGGGACTAGCGGTTACAATGAGCAGTTCTTC. V gene TRBV5-4 combines with J gene TRBJ2-1, with 11 bases fitting TRBD2. The J segment lost 4 bases and the V segment lost 2 bases, leaving 2 bases of the junction unmatched. Germline-derived CDR1 and CDR2 are SGHNT and YYREEE (reference sequence). The CDR3 runs 15 residues.